The 14 T cell receptor beta chains in this list originate from one sample, sequenced in a study of cytomegalovirus exposure and HLA in healthy donors. The primer mix had 60 Vbeta and 13 Jbeta primers. The assay was immunoSEQ multiplex PCR, and TCRdb's table has in-frame clones only and misses some. This table holds around 200,000 clones, 70% to 85% found once. Material: PBMCs. The source of these receptors is a woman between 25 and 40 years old in good health and CMV-seropositive.

This clone showed up just once. J is TRBJ2-7 and V is TRBV6-1; D uncertain. The CDR3 spans 12 residues. CDR1 is MNHNS, CDR2 SASEGT, per germline. The V end lost 5 bases, the J end lost 3 bases, and 8 bases lay between the germline ends. Written as DNA, the CDR3 is TGTGCCAGCAGTACCTATTACTACGAGCAGTACTTC. Its protein is CASSTYYYEQYF.

The rearrangement joins TRBV7-9 to TRBJ2-7, with TRBD1 matching 9 bases. The germline V gene encodes CDR1 SEHNR and CDR2 FQNEAQ (reference sequence). Germline trimming cut 5 bases from V and 2 bases from J; bases unmatched to any gene: 7. The CDR3 sequence is 15 residues long. The CDR3 region is CASSQTDRGAYEQYF. The CDR3 DNA follows: TGTGCCAGCAGCCAGACGGACAGGGGTGCCTACGAGCAGTACTTC.

The chain carries TRBV5-6 and TRBJ1-6; D gene unclear. Germline loops: CDR1 SGHDT, CDR2 YYEEEE. Deletions cut 5 bases from V and 6 bases from J, with 9 bases between. The CDR3 spans 13 residues. This CDR3 reads CASRTWANSPLHF. CDR3 nucleotide sequence: TGTGCCAGCAGAACCTGGGCTAATTCACCCCTCCACTTT.

The genes are TRBV14 and TRBJ1-2; 7 positions agree with TRBD1. The germline V gene has CDR1 SGHDN and CDR2 FVKESK. This CDR3 comprises 13 residues. V lost 4 bases, J lost 4 bases, and 3 bases stayed unmatched. CDR3 amino acids: CASSPWTGYGYTF. DNA for the CDR3: TGTGCCAGCAGCCCATGGACAGGCTATGGCTACACCTTC.

The chain recombines TRBV5-1 with TRBJ1-3; 7 bases map to TRBD1. Germline lookup yields CDR1 SGHRS and CDR2 YFSETQ. V dropped 2 bases and J dropped 3; count of bases not matched to a gene: 5. The CDR3 loop spans 15 amino acids. CDR3 protein: CASSLAGTDGNTIYF. In DNA, the CDR3 is TGCGCCAGCAGCTTAGCCGGGACAGATGGAAACACCATATATTTT.

The chain uses TRBV4-1 and TRBJ2-5; 11 positions agree with TRBD2. V lost 1 base and J lost 5; bases outside the gene matches: 6. This CDR3 comprises 16 residues. Germline assignment: CDR1 MGHRA and CDR2 YSYEKL. In DNA, the CDR3 is TGCGCCAGCAGCCAAGCCCCCGGGACTAGCGGTGAGACCCAGTACTTC. Translating it yields CASSQAPGTSGETQYF.

The V and J genes are TRBV28 and TRBJ2-4; no clear D. The germline V and J ends were trimmed by 5 bases and 2 bases, with 16 bases remaining between them. The CDR3 runs to 16 residues. Germline values: CDR1 MDHEN, CDR2 SYDVKM. CDR3 region: CASSPPRSSSKNIQYF. The CDR3 nucleotides are TGTGCCAGCAGTCCCCCTAGAAGCAGTTCCAAAAACATTCAGTACTTC.

The rearrangement uses TRBV19 and TRBJ2-7, with TRBD1 identical over 7 bases. CDR3 length: 14 residues. CDR1 LNHDA and CDR2 SQIVND come from the germline V gene (reference sequence). J was trimmed by 2 bases and V by 3 bases; bases with no gene match: 4. The CDR3 DNA is TGTGCCAGTAGTATTCCGGGACAGCCCTACGAGCAGTACTTC. Protein product: CASSIPGQPYEQYF.

The V and J genes are TRBV6-1 and TRBJ1-1, with a possible D match to TRBD1 (5 bases). V lost 5 bases and J lost 0, with 10 bases in between. The CDR3 loop spans 14 amino acids. The V gene's germline CDR1 is MNHNS and CDR2 SASEGT. This CDR3 reads CASSPDRLNTEAFF. CDR3 sequence (DNA): TGTGCCAGCAGTCCCGACAGACTGAACACTGAAGCTTTCTTT.

Remarks on this clone: The sample contains more than one DNA sequence encoding this CDR3. J is TRBJ2-4 and V is TRBV5-6; D possibly corresponds to TRBD2 (5 bases). The CDR3 has 16 residues. Trimming removed 0 bases from V and 0 bases from J, with 10 bases in between. Germline V gene sequence: CDR1 SGHDT, CDR2 YYEEEE. Here the CDR3 reads CASSLGSGLAKNIQYF. The CDR3 region has the DNA TGTGCCAGCAGCTTGGGGTCAGGACTAGCCAAAAACATTCAGTACTTC. The complete variable domain, with remaining parts taken from reference TRBV5-6 and TRBJ2-4, reads DAGVTQSPTHLIKTRGQQVTLRCSPKSGHDTVSWYQQALGQGPQFIFQYYEEEERQRGNFPDRFSGHQFPNYSSELNVNALLLGDSALYLCASSLGSGLAKNIQYFGAGTRLSVL.

This sequence joins TRBV7-2 and TRBJ2-4, with D possibly being TRBD2 (6 bases). This CDR3 has 14 amino acids. Trimming removed 3 bases at V and 8 bases at J, with 14 bases between. The V gene's germline CDR1 is SGHTA and CDR2 FQGNSA. The CDR3 DNA reads as TGTGCCAGCAGCTTCGGAGGTGGGACTTACATTCAGTACTTC. This gives the protein CASSFGGGTYIQYF.

The chain couples TRBV18 to TRBJ2-3, with 8 positions matching TRBD2. This CDR3 is 16 amino acids long. The J segment lost 4 bases and the V segment lost 2 bases, leaving 8 bases of the junction unmatched. Germline CDR1 is KGHSH and CDR2 is LQKENI. The CDR3, as DNA: TGTGCCAGCTCACCAGCCGGGACTAGTCTTCCAGATACGCAGTATTTT. As protein: CASSPAGTSLPDTQYF.

CDR3 sequence (DNA): TGTGCCAGCAGCTTAGGGGCAGGGATAAACACTGAAGCTTTCTTT. Residues: CASSLGAGINTEAFF. The chain couples TRBV7-9 to TRBJ1-1, with a tentative D call TRBD1 (5 bases). The CDR3 length is 15 residues. Trimming pared 1 base from V and 2 bases from J, leaving 11 bases between. The germline V gene has CDR1 SEHNR and CDR2 FQNEAQ (reference sequence).

The rearrangement joins TRBV7-9 to TRBJ2-3, with a weak D call TRBD2 (5 bases). CDR1 and CDR2 from the germline V gene are SEHNR and FQNEAQ (reference sequence). This CDR3 comprises 15 residues. Trimming cost V 5 bases and J 4 bases, with 16 bases left between them. The CDR3 nucleotides are TGTGCCAGCAGCCCCCCGGAGGCCTGGGCAGATACGCAGTATTTT. Protein sequence: CASSPPEAWADTQYF.